This TCR beta chain is drawn from a study of regulatory T cells in long-lasting Graves disease. Study-wide points: Patients whose Graves' disease persisted exhibited lower TCR diversity than those newly diagnosed.

Time point described: newly diagnosed GD, antithyroid drugs for less than 3 months. PBMC-derived RNA was used for the TCR library. Researchers made TCR beta libraries by using iRepertoire HTBI primers and running Arm-PCR on CDR3 regions. TCRdb reanalysed the multiplex PCR reads using MiXCR and keeps one entry per CDR3 protein. The data hold a few hundred thousand distinct CDR3 sequences, with 16% observed a single time. Concerning this clonotype itself: Its antigen remains unknown.

The sample was also linked to a second study, of T cells in Graves' hyperthyroidism and ophthalmopathy. That work states: Initially, a first-round RT-PCR of the TCR CDR3 employed the HTBI primer set. Blood shared most expanded thyroid clonotypes above 0.001.

Material: peripheral blood mononuclear cells (PBMCs), obtained at new diagnosis, from a patient treated with antithyroid drugs. The TCR was taken from a woman aged 18-29 years with Graves disease.

The CDR3: CASTWVARDTGELFF. DNA of the CDR3: TGTGCCAGCACCTGGGTGGCGAGAGACACCGGGGAGCTGTTTTTT. This chain connects TRBV28 to TRBJ2-2; D unclear. Per germline, CDR1 MDHEN and CDR2 SYDVKM. The CDR3 has 15 residues. V was shortened by 7 bases and J by 3 bases, with 15 bases between the two germline ends.